Described below is a single T cell receptor (beta chain) sequence and its context. Ten or more counts support this clonotype. Its antigen remains undetermined. Base quality data are lacking; no much larger clone is found one base away. The instrument given in TCRdb is Illumina HiSeq 1500. TCRdb trimmed public reads at Q25 via fastp, called clones via MiXCR and kept in-frame beta chains. Every CDR3 protein is listed once, alongside the most common genes and DNA of its rows. Recorded for this sample are approximately 300,000 distinct CDR3 sequences; around a quarter of them occurred a single time. In total, the top ten clones hold 13% of the sample. This specimen's treatment or condition label, interpreted: in vitro stimulation with specific CMV peptide epitopes to enrich CMV-specific T cells. The data stem from a study of T cell repertoires in cytomegalovirus infection (dated by TCRdb to the late 2010s). The study in broad terms: Alongside well-studied HLA-B-restricted epitopes, the peptide stimulations were aimed at recently identified HLA-C-restricted CMV epitopes, whose presentation resists viral immunomodulation. Because public TCR beta signatures pointed to carriage of CMV infection together with the matching HLA type, the HLA type of each donor mattered for the analysis. Summary of the overall study and its limitations: Cumulative frequency of public TCR beta family members discriminated carriers of CMV infection plus the relevant HLA type in this cohort and an independent approximately 350-donor cohort. The ex vivo response was dominated by HLA-C-restricted CMV-specific TCR beta clonotypes, which also provided the single most frequent clonotype in two of eight donors.

The CDR3 holds 15 amino acids from the cysteine to the phenylalanine. CDR3 DNA is the only sequence kept; it has 45 bases, read in frame from the first base. V lost 2 bases and J lost 2 bases; the stretch between them is 12 bases long. CDR1 and CDR2 (SGHTA, FQGNSA) derive from the germline V gene. This chain is built from TRBV7-2 and TRBJ2-5, with the D gene tentatively TRBD1 or TRBD2, based on 6 matching bases in each. The specimen was cultured PBMCs, collected from culture after CMV antigen stimulation. The source is a human donor in good health (CMV status not recorded). Some clones in this sample may be carry-over from other donors' samples. For the CDR3, the sequence is CASSLRRGLQETQYF. The nucleotide sequence is given as TGTGCCAGCAGCTTACGTCGGGGGCTGCAAGAGACCCAGTACTTC. Joined to the reference TRBV7-2 and TRBJ2-5 proteins, this CDR3 gives the full variable domain: GAGVSQSPSNKVTEKGKDVELRCDPISGHTALYWYRQSLGQGLEFLIYFQGNSAPDKSGLPSDRFSAERTGGSVSTLTIQRTQQEDSAVYLCASSLRRGLQETQYFGPGTRLLVL.